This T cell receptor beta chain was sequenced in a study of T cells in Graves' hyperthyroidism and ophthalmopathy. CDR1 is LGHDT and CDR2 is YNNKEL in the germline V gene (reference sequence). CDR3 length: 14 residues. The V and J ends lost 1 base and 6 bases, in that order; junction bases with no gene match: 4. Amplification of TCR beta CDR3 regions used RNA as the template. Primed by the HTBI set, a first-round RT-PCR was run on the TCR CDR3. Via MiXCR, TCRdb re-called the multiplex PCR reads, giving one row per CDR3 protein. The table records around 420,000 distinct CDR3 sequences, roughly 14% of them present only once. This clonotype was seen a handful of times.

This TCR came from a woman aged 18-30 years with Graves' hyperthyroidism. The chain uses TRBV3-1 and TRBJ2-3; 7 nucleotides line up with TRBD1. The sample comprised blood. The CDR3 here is CASSQGIQGDTQYF. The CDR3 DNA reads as TGTGCCAGCAGCCAAGGAATACAGGGGGATACGCAGTATTTT.